The source of this T cell receptor beta chain is a study of T cells after yellow fever vaccination. Universal primer sites and UMIs were introduced during 5'RACE template-switching synthesis of TCR cDNA. TCRdb re-called the 5' RACE reads through MiXCR, storing one row per CDR3 protein. The repertoire includes some 300,000 distinct CDR3 sequences, approximately 11% of them detected once, and over 3% sits in the top ten. With respect to this clonotype: The antigen is not known.

From germline, CDR1 is SGHTA and CDR2 FQGNSA. The CDR3 sequence is 12 residues long. The V end was cut by 5 bases, the J end by 9 bases, with 12 bases between. Study observations and caveats: The booster saw the reappearance of most primary-vaccination clones (96% CD4, about 90% CD8). CD4 and CD8 compartments shared a small share of clonotypes.

The chain is built from TRBV7-2 and TRBJ2-3; D possibly corresponds to TRBD2 (6 bases). The sequencing used CD4+ T cells sorted from PBMCs, collected 45 days after the yellow fever booster vaccination. The TCR sequence derives from a man between 18 and 35 years old who received the YFV17D yellow fever vaccine. In DNA form, the CDR3 reads TGTGCCAGCAGCATATCTCGGGGGACGCAGTATTTT. This sequence encodes CASSISRGTQYF.